The T cell receptor (beta chain) under discussion was sequenced for a study of blood T cell repertoires in COVID-19. Study overall: Specimens from acute and convalescent COVID-19 originated in the United States, Italy and Spain. PBMCs, B-cell-depleted T cells, or T cells provided the cDNA or gDNA that made up the material.

Authors' data handling: For nucleated cells, counts were estimated from reference gene primer amplification. Measured with immunoSEQ multiplex PCR; TCRdb has only the in-frame clones, and not every one. V and J calls and clone size follow that table, whereas D and trimming were derived from the DNA. The data show about 120,000 clones, 82% seen once. This CDR3 region has 17 residues. Germline V gene lookup returns CDR1 MNHNS and CDR2 SASEGT. The V segment lost 4 bases and the J segment 0 bases; nucleotides outside the gene matches: 8. The chain links TRBV6-1 to TRBJ1-5; 8 bases line up with TRBD1. Sequenced sample: peripheral blood. The TCR comes from a human donor in a cohort sampled during active COVID-19. CDR3: CASSGARQGNSNQPQHF. CDR3 sequence (DNA): TGTGCCAGCAGTGGAGCGAGACAGGGGAATAGCAATCAGCCCCAGCATTTT.